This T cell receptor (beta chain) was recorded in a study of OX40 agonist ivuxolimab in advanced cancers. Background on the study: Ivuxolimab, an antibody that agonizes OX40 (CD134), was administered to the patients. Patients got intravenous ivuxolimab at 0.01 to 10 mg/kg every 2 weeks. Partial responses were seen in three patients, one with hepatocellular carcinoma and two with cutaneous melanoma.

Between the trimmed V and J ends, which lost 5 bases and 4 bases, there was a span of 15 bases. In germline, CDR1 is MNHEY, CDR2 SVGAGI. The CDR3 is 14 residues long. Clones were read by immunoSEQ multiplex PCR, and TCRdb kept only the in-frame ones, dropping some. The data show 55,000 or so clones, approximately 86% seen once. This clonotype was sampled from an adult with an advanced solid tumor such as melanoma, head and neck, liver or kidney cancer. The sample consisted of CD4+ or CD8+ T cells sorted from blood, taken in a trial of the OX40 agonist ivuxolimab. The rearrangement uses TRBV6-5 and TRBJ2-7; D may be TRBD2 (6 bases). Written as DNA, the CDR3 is TGTGCCAGCAGTCGACTAGAACTATCGTACGAGCAGTACTTC. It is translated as CASSRLELSYEQYF.